This T cell receptor beta chain comes out of a study of response to subunit inactivated influenza vaccine. Study-wide points: Authors suggested each seasonal flu vaccination may recruit only limited numbers of new T cells.

This clonotype was recorded a few times. The antigen is unknown. Using its own MiXCR run on the RT-PCR reads, TCRdb lists one record per CDR3 protein. Here the sample spans 550,000 to 650,000 distinct CDR3 sequences, approximately 10% being singletons. Losses at the gene ends were 3 bases for V and 2 bases for J; bases not matched to a gene: 5. Germline V gene data show CDR1 as LNHDA and CDR2 as SQIVND (reference sequence). The CDR3 totals 16 residues. The clonotype originates from a man over 45 who received an inactivated influenza vaccine. The genes are TRBV19 and TRBJ2-2; 8 bases fit TRBD1. The sequencing used PBMCs from blood, collected on the day of vaccination. The CDR3 here is CASSMLGQGNTGELFF. CDR3 DNA: TGTGCCAGTAGTATGTTAGGACAGGGTAACACCGGGGAGCTGTTTTTT.